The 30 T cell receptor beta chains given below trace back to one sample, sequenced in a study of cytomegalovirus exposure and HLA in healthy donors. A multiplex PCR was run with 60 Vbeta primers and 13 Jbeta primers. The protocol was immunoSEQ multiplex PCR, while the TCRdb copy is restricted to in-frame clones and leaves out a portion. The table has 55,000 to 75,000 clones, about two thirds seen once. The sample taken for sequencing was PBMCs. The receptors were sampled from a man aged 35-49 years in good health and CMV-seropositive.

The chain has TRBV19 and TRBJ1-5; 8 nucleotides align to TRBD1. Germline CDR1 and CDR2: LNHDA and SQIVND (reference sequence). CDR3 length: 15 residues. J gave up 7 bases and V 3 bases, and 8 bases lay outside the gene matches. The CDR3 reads CASSIEDRAGQPQHF. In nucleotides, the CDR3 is TGTGCCAGTAGTATCGAGGACAGGGCAGGACAGCCCCAGCATTTT.

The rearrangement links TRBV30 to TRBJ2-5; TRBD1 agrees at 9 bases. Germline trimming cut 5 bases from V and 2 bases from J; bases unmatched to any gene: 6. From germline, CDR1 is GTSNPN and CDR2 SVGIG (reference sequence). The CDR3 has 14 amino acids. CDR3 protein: CAWETGTGQETQYF. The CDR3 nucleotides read TGTGCCTGGGAAACCGGGACAGGGCAAGAGACCCAGTACTTC.

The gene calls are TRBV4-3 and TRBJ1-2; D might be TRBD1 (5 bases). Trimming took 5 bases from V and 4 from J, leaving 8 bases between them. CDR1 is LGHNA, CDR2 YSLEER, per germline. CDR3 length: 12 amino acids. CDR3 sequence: CASSDSSYGYTF. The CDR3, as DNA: TGCGCCAGCAGCGACAGTTCCTATGGCTACACCTTC.

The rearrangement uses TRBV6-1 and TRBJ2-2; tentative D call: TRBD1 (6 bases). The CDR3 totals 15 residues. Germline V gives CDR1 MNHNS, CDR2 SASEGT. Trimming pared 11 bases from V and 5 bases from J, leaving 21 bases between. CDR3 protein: CASQKGETETGELFF. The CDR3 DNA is TGTGCCTCTCAGAAGGGGGAAACGGAAACCGGGGAGCTGTTTTTT.

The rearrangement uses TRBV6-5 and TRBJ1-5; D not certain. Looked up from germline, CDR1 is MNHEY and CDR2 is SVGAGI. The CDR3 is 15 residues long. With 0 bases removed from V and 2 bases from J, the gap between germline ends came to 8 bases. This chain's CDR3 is CASSYSNQGNQPQHF. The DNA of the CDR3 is TGTGCCAGCAGTTACTCGAATCAGGGCAATCAGCCCCAGCATTTT.

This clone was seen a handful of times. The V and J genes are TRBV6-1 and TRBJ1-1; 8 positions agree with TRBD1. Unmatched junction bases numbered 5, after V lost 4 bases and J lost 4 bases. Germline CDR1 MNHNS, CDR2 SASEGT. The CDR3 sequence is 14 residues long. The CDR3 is CASSVGQGFTEAFF. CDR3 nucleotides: TGTGCCAGCAGTGTCGGACAGGGCTTCACTGAAGCTTTCTTT.

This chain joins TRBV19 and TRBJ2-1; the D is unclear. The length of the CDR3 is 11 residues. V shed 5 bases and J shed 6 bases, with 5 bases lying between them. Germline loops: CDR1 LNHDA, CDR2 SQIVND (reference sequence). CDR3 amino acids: CASSVLNEQFF. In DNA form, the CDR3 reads TGTGCCAGTAGTGTACTCAATGAGCAGTTCTTC.

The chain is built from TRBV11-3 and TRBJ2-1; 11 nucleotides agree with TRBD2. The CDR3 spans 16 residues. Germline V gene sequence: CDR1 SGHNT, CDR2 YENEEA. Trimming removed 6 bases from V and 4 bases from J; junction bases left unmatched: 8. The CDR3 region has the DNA TGTGCCAGCAGTTCCCTTCTAGCGGGGGGTTACAATGAGCAGTTCTTC. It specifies CASSSLLAGGYNEQFF.

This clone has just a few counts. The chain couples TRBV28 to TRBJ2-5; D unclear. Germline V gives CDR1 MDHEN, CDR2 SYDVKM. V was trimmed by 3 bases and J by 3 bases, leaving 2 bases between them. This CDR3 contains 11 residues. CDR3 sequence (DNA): TGTGCCAGCAGTTTCAAAGAGACCCAGTACTTC. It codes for CASSFKETQYF.

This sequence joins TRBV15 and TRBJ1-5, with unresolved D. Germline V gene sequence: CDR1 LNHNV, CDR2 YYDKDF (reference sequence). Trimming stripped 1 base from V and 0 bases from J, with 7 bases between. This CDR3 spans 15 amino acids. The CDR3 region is CATSRAFVSNQPQHF. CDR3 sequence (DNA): TGTGCCACCAGCAGAGCTTTCGTTAGCAATCAGCCCCAGCATTTT.

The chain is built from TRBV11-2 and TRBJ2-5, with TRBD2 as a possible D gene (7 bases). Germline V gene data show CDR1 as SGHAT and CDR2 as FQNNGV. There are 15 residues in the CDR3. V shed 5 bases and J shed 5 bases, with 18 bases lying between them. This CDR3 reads CASSSLGGASETQYF. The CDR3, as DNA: TGTGCCAGCAGCAGCCTAGGGGGGGCTAGCGAGACCCAGTACTTC.

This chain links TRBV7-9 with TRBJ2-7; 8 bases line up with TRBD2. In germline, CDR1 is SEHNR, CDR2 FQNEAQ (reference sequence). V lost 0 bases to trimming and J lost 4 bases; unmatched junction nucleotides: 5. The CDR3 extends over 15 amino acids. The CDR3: CASSLATTGGYEQYF. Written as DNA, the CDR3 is TGTGCCAGCAGCTTAGCGACGACGGGGGGGTACGAGCAGTACTTC.

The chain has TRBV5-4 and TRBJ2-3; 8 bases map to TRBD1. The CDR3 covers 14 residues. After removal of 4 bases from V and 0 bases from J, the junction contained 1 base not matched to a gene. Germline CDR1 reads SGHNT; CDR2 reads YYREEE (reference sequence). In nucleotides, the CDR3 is TGTGCCAGCAGCAGGGACAGGAGCACAGATACGCAGTATTTT. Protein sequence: CASSRDRSTDTQYF. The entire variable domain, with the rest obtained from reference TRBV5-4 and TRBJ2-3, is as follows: ETGVTQSPTHLIKTRGQQVTLRCSSQSGHNTVSWYQQALGQGPQFIFQYYREEENGRGNFPPRFSGLQFPNYSSELNVNALELDDSALYLCASSRDRSTDTQYFGPGTRLTVL.

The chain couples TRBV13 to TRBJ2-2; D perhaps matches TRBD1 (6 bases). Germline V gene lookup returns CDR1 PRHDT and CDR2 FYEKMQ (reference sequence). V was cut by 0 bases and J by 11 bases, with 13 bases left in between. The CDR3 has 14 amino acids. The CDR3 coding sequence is TGTGCCAGCAGCTTAGGCAGGGGTGGAGATGAGCTGTTTTTT. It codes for CASSLGRGGDELFF. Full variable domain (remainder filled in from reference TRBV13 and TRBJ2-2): AAGVIQSPRHLIKEKRETATLKCYPIPRHDTVYWYQQGPGQDPQFLISFYEKMQSDKGSIPDRFSAQQFSDYHSELNMSSLELGDSALYFCASSLGRGGDELFFGEGSRLTVL.

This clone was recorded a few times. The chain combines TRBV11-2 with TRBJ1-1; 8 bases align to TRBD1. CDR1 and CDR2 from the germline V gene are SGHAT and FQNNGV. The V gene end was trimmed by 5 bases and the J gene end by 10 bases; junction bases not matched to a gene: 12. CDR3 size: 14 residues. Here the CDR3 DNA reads TGTGCCAGCAGCCAGAGACAGGGGACCCAGGTAGCTTTCTTT. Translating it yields CASSQRQGTQVAFF.

CDR3 sequence reads: CASSDRDRDTEAFF. The CDR3 DNA reads TGTGCCAGCAGTGACCGGGACAGGGATACTGAAGCTTTCTTT. The chain couples TRBV6-1 to TRBJ1-1; 9 bases map to TRBD1. CDR3 length: 14 amino acids. From germline, CDR1 is MNHNS and CDR2 SASEGT. V shed 3 bases, J shed 5 bases, and the junction held 4 bases outside the gene matches.

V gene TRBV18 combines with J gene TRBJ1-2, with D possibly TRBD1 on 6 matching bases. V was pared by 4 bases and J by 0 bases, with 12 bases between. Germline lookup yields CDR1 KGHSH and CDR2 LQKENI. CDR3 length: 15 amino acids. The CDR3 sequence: CASSLGQKANYGYTF. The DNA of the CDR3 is TGTGCCAGCTCACTCGGACAGAAAGCTAACTATGGCTACACCTTC. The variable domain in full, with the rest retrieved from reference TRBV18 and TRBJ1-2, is NAGVMQNPRHLVRRRGQEARLRCSPMKGHSHVYWYRQLPEEGLKFMVYLQKENIIDESGMPKERFSAEFPKEGPSILRIQQVVRGDSAAYFCASSLGQKANYGYTFGSGTRLTVV.

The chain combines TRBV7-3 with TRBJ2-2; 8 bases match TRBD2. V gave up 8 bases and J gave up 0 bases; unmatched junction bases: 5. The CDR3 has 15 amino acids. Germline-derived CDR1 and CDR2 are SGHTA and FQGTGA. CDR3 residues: CASSSGGPNTGELFF. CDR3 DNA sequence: TGTGCCAGCTCCTCGGGGGGGCCGAACACCGGGGAGCTGTTTTTT.

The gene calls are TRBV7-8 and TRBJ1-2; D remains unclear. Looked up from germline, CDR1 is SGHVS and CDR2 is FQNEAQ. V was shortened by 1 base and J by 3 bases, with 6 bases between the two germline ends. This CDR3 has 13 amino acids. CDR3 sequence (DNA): TGTGCCAGCAGCTTAGAGTCGGACTATGGCTACACCTTC. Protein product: CASSLESDYGYTF.

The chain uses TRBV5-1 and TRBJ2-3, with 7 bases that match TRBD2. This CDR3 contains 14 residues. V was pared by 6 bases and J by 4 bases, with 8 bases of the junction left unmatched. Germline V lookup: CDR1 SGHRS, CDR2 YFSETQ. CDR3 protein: CASKEERDPDTQYF. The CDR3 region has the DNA TGCGCCAGCAAGGAGGAGCGGGATCCAGATACGCAGTATTTT.

The CDR3 DNA is TGCAGCACGACAGGGGGAACCGGGGAGCTGTTTTTT. Translated: CSTTGGTGELFF. The chain joins TRBV29-1 to TRBJ2-2; 9 bases line up with TRBD1. With 8 bases clipped from V and 5 bases from J, the junction kept 3 bases outside the gene matches. Germline V gives CDR1 SQVTM, CDR2 ANQGSEA. CDR3 size: 12 residues.

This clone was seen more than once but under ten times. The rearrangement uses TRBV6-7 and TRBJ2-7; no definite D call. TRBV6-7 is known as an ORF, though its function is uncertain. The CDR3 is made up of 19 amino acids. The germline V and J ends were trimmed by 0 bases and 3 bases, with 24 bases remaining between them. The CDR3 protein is CASSYSGATPFRRVYEQYF. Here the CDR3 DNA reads TGTGCCAGCAGTTACTCTGGAGCAACCCCGTTTAGAAGAGTCTACGAGCAGTACTTC.

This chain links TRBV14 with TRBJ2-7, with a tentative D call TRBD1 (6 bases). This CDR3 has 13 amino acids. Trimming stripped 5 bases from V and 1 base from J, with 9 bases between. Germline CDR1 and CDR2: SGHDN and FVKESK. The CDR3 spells CASSRDISYEQYF. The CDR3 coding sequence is TGTGCCAGCAGCAGGGACATATCCTACGAGCAGTACTTC.

The CDR3 bases are TGTGCCAGCAGCACCAGGAACACCATATATTTT. It specifies CASSTRNTIYF. The gene calls are TRBV6-5 and TRBJ1-3; the D is unclear. This CDR3 has 11 residues. CDR1 and CDR2 from the germline V gene are MNHEY and SVGAGI. With 6 bases removed from V and 7 bases from J, the gap between germline ends came to 7 bases.

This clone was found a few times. The CDR3 reads CSASTASEQFF. Written as DNA, the CDR3 is TGCAGTGCGTCGACAGCAAGTGAGCAGTTCTTC. This chain uses TRBV20-1 with TRBJ2-1; D perhaps matches TRBD1 (5 bases). Germline-derived CDR1 and CDR2 are DFQATT and SNEGSKA (reference sequence). The CDR3 runs to 11 residues. Between the trimmed V and J ends, which lost 6 bases and 9 bases, there was a span of 12 bases.

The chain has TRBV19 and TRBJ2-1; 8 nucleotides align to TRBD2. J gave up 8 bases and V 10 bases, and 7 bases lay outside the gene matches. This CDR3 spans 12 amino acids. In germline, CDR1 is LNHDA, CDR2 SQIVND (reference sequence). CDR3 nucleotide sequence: TGTGCCACCGGACTAGCTGGCTATGAGCAGTTCTTC. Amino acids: CATGLAGYEQFF.

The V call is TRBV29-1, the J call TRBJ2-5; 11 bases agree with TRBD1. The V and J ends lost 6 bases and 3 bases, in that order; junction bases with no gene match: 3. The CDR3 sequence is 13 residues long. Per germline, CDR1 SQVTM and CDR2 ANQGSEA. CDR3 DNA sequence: TGCAGCGTACGGACAGGGGGCGAAGAGACCCAGTACTTC. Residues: CSVRTGGEETQYF.

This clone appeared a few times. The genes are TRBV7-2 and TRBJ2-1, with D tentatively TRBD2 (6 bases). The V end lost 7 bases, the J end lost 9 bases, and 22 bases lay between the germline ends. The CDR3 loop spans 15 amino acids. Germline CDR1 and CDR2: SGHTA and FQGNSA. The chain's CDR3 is CASTGLGEDRGEQFF. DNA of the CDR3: TGTGCCAGCACAGGATTAGGGGAGGACCGAGGTGAGCAGTTCTTC.

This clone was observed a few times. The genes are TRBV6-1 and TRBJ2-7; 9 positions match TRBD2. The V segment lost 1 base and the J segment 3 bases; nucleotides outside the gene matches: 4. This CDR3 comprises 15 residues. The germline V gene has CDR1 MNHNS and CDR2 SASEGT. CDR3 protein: CASSEEPSGIYEQYF. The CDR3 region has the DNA TGTGCCAGCAGTGAAGAGCCTAGCGGGATCTACGAGCAGTACTTC.

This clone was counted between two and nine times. The CDR3 DNA is TGTGCCAGCAGCCAAGGGGATGGAGGCTCTGGGGCCAACGTCCTGACTTTC. Translating gives CASSQGDGGSGANVLTF. This sequence joins TRBV4-2 and TRBJ2-6; D is perhaps TRBD2 (5 bases). CDR1 and CDR2 (germline): LGHNA, YNFKEQ. V lost 1 base, J lost 0 bases, and 10 bases lay in between. This CDR3 spans 17 amino acids.